These 18 T cell receptor beta chains were sequenced from one sample in a study of identical twins. MiXCR, applied by TCRdb to the 5' RACE reads, yields one record per CDR3 protein. The table includes 1,800,000 or so distinct CDR3 sequences, under 35% detected once. The material sequenced was cord blood. Receptors originate from a newborn girl in good health.

The V call is TRBV20-1, the J call TRBJ2-2; 10 positions agree with TRBD2. Germline CDR1 DFQATT, CDR2 SNEGSKA (reference sequence). The CDR3 has 16 amino acids. The V and J ends lost 1 base and 3 bases, in that order; junction bases with no gene match: 5. The CDR3 loop reads CSARGASGGHTGELFF. DNA for the CDR3: TGCAGTGCTAGAGGGGCTAGCGGGGGCCACACCGGGGAGCTGTTTTTT.

This clonotype was recorded a few times. The chain employs TRBV6-4 and TRBJ2-3; D remains ambiguous. V was cut by 0 bases and J by 7 bases, with 11 bases left in between. The CDR3 is made up of 14 amino acids. CDR1 is MRHNA, CDR2 SNTAGT, per germline. In DNA, the CDR3 is TGTGCCAGCAGTGACTCGATGAAGGGAAATACGCAGTATTTT. This sequence encodes CASSDSMKGNTQYF.

This chain uses TRBV6-2 or TRBV6-3 with TRBJ2-7; TRBD1 agrees at 7 bases. Germline V CDR1 and CDR2: MNHEY, SVGEGT. This CDR3 has 13 amino acids. The V segment lost 8 bases and the J segment 3 bases; nucleotides outside the gene matches: 7. The CDR3 sequence: CASGLGTVYEQYF. The CDR3 DNA is TGTGCCAGCGGTCTCGGGACAGTCTACGAGCAGTACTTC.

V usage is TRBV13 and J usage is TRBJ1-1; tentative D call: TRBD1 (6 bases). Per germline, CDR1 PRHDT and CDR2 FYEKMQ (reference sequence). Deletions cut 7 bases from V and 5 bases from J, with 14 bases between. The CDR3 consists of 13 residues. The CDR3 protein is CASNSKGGTEAFF. The CDR3 region has the DNA TGTGCCAGCAACTCGAAGGGGGGAACTGAAGCTTTCTTT. Using reference TRBV13 and TRBJ1-1 for the parts outside the CDR3, the full variable domain is AAGVIQSPRHLIKEKRETATLKCYPIPRHDTVYWYQQGPGQDPQFLISFYEKMQSDKGSIPDRFSAQQFSDYHSELNMSSLELGDSALYFCASNSKGGTEAFFGQGTRLTVV.

The genes are TRBV2 and TRBJ1-5; a possible D gene is TRBD1 (5 bases). The V end lost 4 bases, the J end lost 5 bases, and 15 bases lay between the germline ends. CDR1 SNHLY and CDR2 FYNNEI come from the germline V gene. This CDR3 region has 15 residues. The CDR3 bases are TGTGCCAGCAGTGTTAAGGGGATAGAGGATCAGCCCCAGCATTTT. As protein: CASSVKGIEDQPQHF.

Here the CDR3 DNA reads TGTGCCAGCAGCGTAGCGAGCTACAATGAGCAGTACTTC. It codes for CASSVASYNEQYF. V usage is TRBV9 and J usage is TRBJ2-7; D not certain. The CDR3 loop spans 13 amino acids. Per the germline V gene, CDR1 is SGDLS and CDR2 is YYNGEE. Trimming took 0 bases from V and 7 from J, leaving 11 bases between them.

The chain couples TRBV27 to TRBJ2-1, with 7 positions matching TRBD1. Germline CDR1 and CDR2: MNHEY and SMNVEV (reference sequence). V gave up 6 bases and J gave up 5 bases; unmatched junction bases: 10. CDR3 length: 15 residues. The CDR3 reads CASRTRMTGHNEQFF. CDR3 sequence (DNA): TGTGCCAGCAGGACCCGAATGACAGGGCACAATGAGCAGTTCTTC.

The chain employs TRBV10-3 and TRBJ2-4; TRBD2 might be the D (5 bases). The J call could be wrong; TRBJ2-7 is a better fit for the DNA end. The CDR3 covers 13 residues. Germline V lookup: CDR1 ENHRY, CDR2 SYGVKD. Here the CDR3 DNA reads TGTGCCATCAGTCCTACGGAGGTCAACGAGCAGTACTTC. Its protein product is CAISPTEVNEQYF.

This clonotype was recorded a few times. The chain uses TRBV11-2 and TRBJ2-6; D gene ambiguous. V lost 6 bases and J lost 0, with 15 bases in between. The V gene's germline CDR1 is SGHAT and CDR2 FQNNGV. The CDR3 spans 17 residues. CDR3 protein: CASSPTVRPSGANVLTF. In nucleotides, the CDR3 is TGTGCCAGCAGTCCTACCGTTCGGCCCTCTGGGGCCAACGTCCTGACTTTC.

This chain connects TRBV7-9 to TRBJ2-1, with D possibly being TRBD1 (6 bases). The V end was cut by 7 bases, the J end by 8 bases, with 12 bases between. Germline CDR1 and CDR2: SEHNR and FQNEAQ (reference sequence). The CDR3 covers 12 residues. Written as DNA, the CDR3 is TGTGCCAGCACCCCACAGGGCTATGAGCAGTTCTTC. This sequence encodes CASTPQGYEQFF.

V and J are TRBV6-7 and TRBJ2-3; TRBD1 matches 11 bases. TRBV6-7 is an ORF, with its function uncertain. The CDR3 length is 15 residues. V was clipped by 1 base and J by 4 bases; unmatched bases: 1. Here the CDR3 reads CASSYWGQGADTQYF. DNA of the CDR3: TGTGCCAGCAGTTACTGGGGACAGGGGGCAGATACGCAGTATTTT.

The rearrangement joins TRBV4-1 to TRBJ2-2, with 13 bases lining up with TRBD2. The germline gives CDR1 MGHRA, CDR2 YSYEKL. Germline trimming cut 10 bases from V and 3 bases from J; bases unmatched to any gene: 14. This CDR3 spans 18 amino acids. The CDR3 bases are TGCGCCAACAGAATTATCGAGGGACTAGCGGGGTACACCGGGGAGCTGTTTTTT. Translation gives CANRIIEGLAGYTGELFF.

The chain combines TRBV19 with TRBJ2-3; D is possibly TRBD1 or TRBD2 (5 bases each). There are 17 residues in the CDR3. Trimming shortened V by 3 bases and J by 1 base, and 17 bases separated the two germline ends. CDR1 is LNHDA, CDR2 SQIVND, per germline (reference sequence). CDR3 region: CASSMLLMGRGTDTQYF. Written as DNA, the CDR3 is TGTGCCAGTAGTATGTTACTTATGGGGCGGGGCACAGATACGCAGTATTTT.

J is TRBJ2-7 and V is TRBV4-1; TRBD1 matches at 9 bases. There are 15 residues in the CDR3. The V segment lost 4 bases and the J segment 2 bases; nucleotides outside the gene matches: 6. Germline lookup yields CDR1 MGHRA and CDR2 YSYEKL. CDR3 in amino acids: CASSPGQGPAYEQYF. The CDR3 DNA follows: TGCGCCAGCAGCCCCGGACAGGGGCCGGCCTACGAGCAGTACTTC.

CDR3 region: CASSQAGAKDTQYF. DNA of the CDR3: TGTGCCAGCAGCCAAGCGGGGGCCAAGGATACGCAGTATTTT. The chain has TRBV4-2 and TRBJ2-3; D may correspond to TRBD1 or TRBD2 (6 bases each). This CDR3 has 14 residues. Germline V gene sequence: CDR1 LGHNA, CDR2 YNFKEQ. Trimming shortened V by 1 base and J by 6 bases, and 11 bases separated the two germline ends.

CDR3 bases: TGTGCCAGCAGTTCAACCGGGACAGGGATCTCCTACGAGCAGTACTTC. It translates to CASSSTGTGISYEQYF. V and J are TRBV6-5 and TRBJ2-7; 9 nucleotides line up with TRBD1. The CDR3 runs to 16 residues. Germline V gene lookup returns CDR1 MNHEY and CDR2 SVGAGI. With 4 bases clipped from V and 0 bases from J, the junction kept 7 bases outside the gene matches.

This clonotype was seen only a few times. V usage is TRBV11-2 and J usage is TRBJ1-1; 11 nucleotides line up with TRBD1. CDR1 and CDR2 from the germline V gene are SGHAT and FQNNGV. Unmatched junction bases numbered 11, after V lost 5 bases and J lost 9 bases. The CDR3 has 15 amino acids. CDR3 sequence (DNA): TGTGCCAGCAGCACTAGCGGGACAGGGGGTGTTAAAGCTTTCTTT. Translation gives CASSTSGTGGVKAFF.

This clonotype was observed a few times. The chain combines TRBV25-1 with TRBJ2-3; 7 nucleotides align to TRBD1. The germline gives CDR1 MGHDK, CDR2 SYGVNS. With 4 bases clipped from V and 9 bases from J, the junction kept 4 bases outside the gene matches. The CDR3 has 12 amino acids. CDR3 protein: CASSVDRLTQYF. The CDR3 DNA is TGTGCCAGCAGTGTGGACAGGTTGACGCAGTATTTT.